These T cell receptor beta chains were read from a single sample in a study of blood T cell repertoires in COVID-19. Only in-frame clones appear in the TCRdb table, and some are missing; sequencing was by immunoSEQ multiplex PCR. The table has 270,000 or so clones, under 90% seen once. Sequencing input: peripheral blood. These receptors were obtained from a woman between 25 and 40 years old with COVID-19, enrolled during active disease. The CDR3 runs from the conserved cysteine through the conserved F or W. Each record gives: V gene, clone size, J gene, CDR3 protein. Clone size is shown for a subset of rows, as once, few, many or a class of expanded clone.

TRBV6-5	NA	TRBJ2-3	CASSLDRPTDTQYF
TRBV2	NA	TRBJ1-5	CASTKSVRNQPQHF
TRBV5-5	NA	TRBJ2-3	CASSFSGADTQYF
TRBV19	few	TRBJ1-6	CASSITGTGESPLHF
TRBV12-3/TRBV12-4	NA	TRBJ1-2	CASSLTGGRGYTF
TRBV6-5	NA	TRBJ1-1	CASSYYKNTEAFF
TRBV4-1	NA	TRBJ1-5	CASSLRTGGVSNQPQHF
TRBV11-2	NA	TRBJ1-1	CASRLGGVEAFF
TRBV5-1	NA	TRBJ1-3	CASSLDPRTDSGNTIYF
TRBV6-6	NA	TRBJ1-5	CASSIRGLDNQPQHF
TRBV3-1/TRBV3-2	NA	TRBJ2-7	CASSHGGGKNEQYF